The next 16 T cell receptor beta chains were all read from a single sample in a study of T cell responses to AZD1222 COVID-19 vaccine. The method was immunoSEQ multiplex PCR; TCRdb's version includes in-frame clones alone and lacks a portion of them. Seen here are 84,000 or so clones, approximately 92% observed once, and the top ten hold 31%. Material: peripheral blood, obtained on day 0 of AZD1222 vaccination. The receptor set was obtained from an adult in good health.

The chain is built from TRBV6-5 and TRBJ1-2; D ambiguous. The germline V gene encodes CDR1 MNHEY and CDR2 SVGAGI. V shed 2 bases and J shed 4 bases, with 14 bases lying between them. The CDR3 consists of 15 residues. CDR3 sequence (DNA): TGTGCCAGCAGTTACAGTCATTTGCTGATCTATGGCTACACCTTC. Protein product: CASSYSHLLIYGYTF.

This chain's CDR3 is CASSSLAGGSYNEQFF. Written as DNA, the CDR3 is TGTGCCAGCAGTTCACTAGCGGGGGGCTCCTACAATGAGCAGTTCTTC. The V call is TRBV6-2 or TRBV6-3, the J call TRBJ2-1, with 12 bases identical to TRBD2. Germline CDR1 MNHEY, CDR2 SVGEGT. The CDR3 is made up of 16 amino acids. V shed 4 bases and J 0 bases; nucleotides not matched to a gene: 1.

This chain joins TRBV4-1 and TRBJ1-2; possible D gene TRBD1, 6 bases. The CDR3 length is 16 residues. V dropped 1 base and J dropped 2 bases, with 14 bases sitting between them. Per the germline V gene, CDR1 is MGHRA and CDR2 is YSYEKL. Here the CDR3 reads CASSQGQAKANYGYTF. The CDR3 DNA reads as TGCGCCAGCAGCCAAGGACAGGCAAAAGCCAACTATGGCTACACCTTC.

The chain combines TRBV10-3 with TRBJ1-1; no firm D call. V lost 0 bases and J lost 6, with 2 bases in between. Germline V CDR1 and CDR2: ENHRY, SYGVKD. The CDR3 runs to 11 residues. CDR3 loop: CAISESSEAFF. The CDR3 bases are TGTGCCATCAGTGAGTCGTCTGAAGCTTTCTTT.

The chain carries TRBV6-2 or TRBV6-3 and TRBJ2-7; D might be TRBD1 (5 bases). V gave up 5 bases and J gave up 3 bases, with 17 bases separating them. Per germline, CDR1 MNHEY and CDR2 SVGEGT. The CDR3 has 15 residues. The CDR3 loop is CASSTVWSGIYEQYF. The CDR3 DNA is TGTGCCAGCAGTACAGTTTGGTCAGGGATCTACGAGCAGTACTTC.

J is TRBJ1-1 and V is TRBV20-1, with TRBD1 as a possible D gene (5 bases). Looked up from germline, CDR1 is DFQATT and CDR2 is SNEGSKA (reference sequence). The length of the CDR3 is 13 residues. Between the trimmed V and J ends, which lost 3 bases and 4 bases, there was a span of 12 bases. The CDR3 DNA sequence: TGCAGTGCTAGTAAGATGGGGGGCACTGAAGCTTTCTTT. Protein: CSASKMGGTEAFF.

The rearrangement links TRBV5-5 to TRBJ2-7; either TRBD1 or TRBD2 may fit D (5 bases each). CDR3 size: 14 residues. Trimming stripped 2 bases from V and 0 bases from J, with 9 bases between. Per the germline V gene, CDR1 is SGHKS and CDR2 is YYEKEE (reference sequence). The CDR3 DNA is TGTGCCAGCAGCTTCCGGGGCTACTCCTACGAGCAGTACTTC. Residues: CASSFRGYSYEQYF.

The chain is built from TRBV6-6 and TRBJ2-1; weak D call: TRBD1 (5 bases). The germline V gene encodes CDR1 MNHNY and CDR2 SVGAGI (reference sequence). Trimming took off 0 bases at V and 8 bases at J, with 11 bases between the two ends. This CDR3 is built from 14 residues. CDR3 bases: TGTGCCAGCAGTTACTCGAACCAGGGCTATGAGCAGTTCTTC. It yields the protein CASSYSNQGYEQFF.

This rearrangement joins TRBV28 to TRBJ2-7; the match to TRBD2 covers 16 bases. V lost 5 bases to trimming and J lost 3 bases; unmatched junction nucleotides: 7. CDR1 and CDR2 from the germline V gene are MDHEN and SYDVKM. This CDR3 has 17 amino acids. CDR3 amino acids: CASSLGTSGRGSYEQYF. CDR3 DNA: TGTGCCAGCAGTCTGGGGACTAGCGGGAGGGGAAGCTACGAGCAGTACTTC.

The chain recombines TRBV12-3 or TRBV12-4 with TRBJ2-5, with D tentatively TRBD1 or TRBD2 (7 bases each). CDR3 length: 13 residues. The V end was cut by 10 bases, the J end by 2 bases, with 14 bases between. CDR3 region: CATRQGGQETQYF. As DNA, the CDR3 is TGTGCCACCCGACAGGGAGGGCAAGAGACCCAGTACTTC.

The V call is TRBV19, the J call TRBJ2-3; D remains unclear. V lost 4 bases to trimming and J lost 7 bases, with 6 bases between them. The CDR3 runs 11 residues. CDR1 is LNHDA and CDR2 is SQIVND in the germline V gene (reference sequence). The CDR3 bases are TGTGCCAGTAGTAGCCGGAATACGCAGTATTTT. This sequence encodes CASSSRNTQYF. The full variable domain, in which reference TRBV19 and TRBJ2-3 provide the parts outside the CDR3, is DGGITQSPKYLFRKEGQNVTLSCEQNLNHDAMYWYRQDPGQGLRLIYYSQIVNDFQKGDIAEGYSVSREKKESFPLTVTSAQKNPTAFYLCASSSRNTQYFGPGTRLTVL.

This clone is a singleton in its sample. The chain employs TRBV4-3 and TRBJ2-1; 10 nucleotides line up with TRBD2. Germline lookup yields CDR1 LGHNA and CDR2 YSLEER. The CDR3 covers 17 residues. Trimming cost V 3 bases and J 5 bases; bases outside gene matches: 10. The CDR3 here is CASSHQEREGTHNEQFF. The CDR3 coding sequence is TGCGCCAGCAGCCACCAGGAGCGGGAGGGAACCCACAATGAGCAGTTCTTC.

The chain couples TRBV6-4 to TRBJ2-2, with 8 bases lining up with TRBD2. V lost 0 bases and J lost 9; bases outside the gene matches: 12. The CDR3 runs 17 residues. Germline V CDR1 and CDR2: MRHNA, SNTAGT. This chain's CDR3 is CASSDSSSGLERRELFF. CDR3 DNA: TGTGCCAGCAGTGACTCGTCATCGGGACTAGAACGCCGGGAGCTGTTTTTT.

The chain recombines TRBV7-2 with TRBJ1-1; 9 bases match TRBD1. This CDR3 is 19 amino acids long. J was trimmed by 0 bases and V by 3 bases; bases with no gene match: 14. Germline assignment: CDR1 SGHTA and CDR2 FQGNSA. The CDR3 sequence: CASSFTSGGQGLMNTEAFF. CDR3 DNA sequence: TGTGCCAGCAGCTTCACGTCGGGGGGACAGGGTCTTATGAACACTGAAGCTTTCTTT.

The gene calls are TRBV11-2 and TRBJ2-7, with 8 bases fitting TRBD2. Germline V CDR1 and CDR2: SGHAT, FQNNGV. The J segment lost 3 bases and the V segment lost 3 bases, leaving 10 bases of the junction unmatched. The CDR3 consists of 16 residues. CDR3 DNA: TGTGCCAGCAGCTTCGGATTAGCGGGAAAAGTCTACGAGCAGTACTTC. Amino acid sequence: CASSFGLAGKVYEQYF.

This chain links TRBV6-4 with TRBJ1-1; D remains unclear. Trimming stripped 3 bases from V and 1 base from J, with 6 bases between. CDR1 is MRHNA and CDR2 is SNTAGT in the germline V gene. This CDR3 comprises 13 residues. CDR3 sequence reads: CASSEGANTEAFF. For the CDR3, the DNA is TGTGCCAGCAGTGAGGGAGCGAACACTGAAGCTTTCTTT.